This T cell receptor beta chain was found in a study of shared clonotypes between healthy human individuals. Only in-frame clones appear in the TCRdb table, and some are missing; sequencing was by immunoSEQ multiplex PCR. The table lists about 2.4 million clones, 80% to 95% of them singletons, with 0.35% to 0.45% in the top ten. Germline-derived CDR1 and CDR2 are SEHNR and FQNEAQ (reference sequence). The CDR3 is 11 residues long. The germline V and J ends were trimmed by 5 bases and 3 bases, with 5 bases remaining between them. The source of this sequence is a man aged 18-30 years in good health. Some clones in this sample may be carry-over from other donors' samples. This chain uses TRBV7-9 with TRBJ2-7; D not resolved. The sequenced sample consisted of naive CD4+ T cells from PBMCs. Subset defined: CD45RA+ positively selected. The CDR3: CASSPYYEQYF. The CDR3 region has the DNA TGTGCCAGCAGCCCCTACTACGAGCAGTACTTC.